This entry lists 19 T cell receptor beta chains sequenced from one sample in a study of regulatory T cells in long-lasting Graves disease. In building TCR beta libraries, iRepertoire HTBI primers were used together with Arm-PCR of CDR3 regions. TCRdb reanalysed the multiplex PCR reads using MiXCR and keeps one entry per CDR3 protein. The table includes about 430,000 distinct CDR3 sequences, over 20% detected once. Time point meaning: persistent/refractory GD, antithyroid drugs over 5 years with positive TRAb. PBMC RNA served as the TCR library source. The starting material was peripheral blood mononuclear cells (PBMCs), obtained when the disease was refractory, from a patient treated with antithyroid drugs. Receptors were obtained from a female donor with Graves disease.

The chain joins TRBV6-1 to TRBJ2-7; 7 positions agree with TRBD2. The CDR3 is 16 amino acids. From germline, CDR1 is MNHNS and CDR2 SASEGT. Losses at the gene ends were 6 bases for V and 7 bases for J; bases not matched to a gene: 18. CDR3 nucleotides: TGTGCCAGCAGAGGTGCCCTGGGGGGAGGGCCGGGAGAGCAGTACTTC. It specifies CASRGALGGGPGEQYF.

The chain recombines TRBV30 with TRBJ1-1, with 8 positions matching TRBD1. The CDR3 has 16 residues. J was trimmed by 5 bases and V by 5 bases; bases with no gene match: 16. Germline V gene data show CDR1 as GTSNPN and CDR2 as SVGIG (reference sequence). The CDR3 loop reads CAWLPGQAKGGTEAFF. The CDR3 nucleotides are TGTGCCTGGCTACCGGGACAGGCAAAGGGGGGGACTGAAGCTTTCTTT.

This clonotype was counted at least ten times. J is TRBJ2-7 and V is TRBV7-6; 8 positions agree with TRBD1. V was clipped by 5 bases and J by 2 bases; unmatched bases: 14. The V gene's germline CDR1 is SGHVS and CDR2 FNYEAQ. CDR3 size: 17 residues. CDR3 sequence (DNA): TGTGCCAGCAGCGCCGAGCCCAGGGGGCGAACCCCCTACGAGCAGTACTTC. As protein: CASSAEPRGRTPYEQYF.

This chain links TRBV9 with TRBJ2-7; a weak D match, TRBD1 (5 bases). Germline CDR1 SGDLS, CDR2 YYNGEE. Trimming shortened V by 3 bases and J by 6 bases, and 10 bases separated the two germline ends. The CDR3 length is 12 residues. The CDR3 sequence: CASSAAQGEQYF. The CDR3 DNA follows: TGTGCCAGCAGCGCGGCTCAGGGCGAGCAGTACTTC. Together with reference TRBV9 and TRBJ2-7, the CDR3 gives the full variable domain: DSGVTQTPKHLITATGQRVTLRCSPRSGDLSVYWYQQSLDQGLQFLIQYYNGEERAKGNILERFSAQQFPDLHSELNLSSLELGDSALYFCASSAAQGEQYFGPGTRLTVT.

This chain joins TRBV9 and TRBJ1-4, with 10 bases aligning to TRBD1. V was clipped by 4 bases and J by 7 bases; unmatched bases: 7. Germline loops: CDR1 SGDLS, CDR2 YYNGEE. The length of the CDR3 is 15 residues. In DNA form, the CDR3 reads TGTGCCAGCAGCTTACGGGACAGGGGAGGTGAAAAACTGTTTTTT. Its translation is CASSLRDRGGEKLFF. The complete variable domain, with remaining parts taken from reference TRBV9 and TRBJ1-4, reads DSGVTQTPKHLITATGQRVTLRCSPRSGDLSVYWYQQSLDQGLQFLIQYYNGEERAKGNILERFSAQQFPDLHSELNLSSLELGDSALYFCASSLRDRGGEKLFFGSGTQLSVL.

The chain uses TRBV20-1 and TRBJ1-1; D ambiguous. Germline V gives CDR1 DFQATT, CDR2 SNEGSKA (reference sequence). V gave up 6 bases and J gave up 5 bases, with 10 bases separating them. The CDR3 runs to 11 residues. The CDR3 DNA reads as TGCAGTGCCACCAGGCCGACTGAAGCTTTCTTT. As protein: CSATRPTEAFF.

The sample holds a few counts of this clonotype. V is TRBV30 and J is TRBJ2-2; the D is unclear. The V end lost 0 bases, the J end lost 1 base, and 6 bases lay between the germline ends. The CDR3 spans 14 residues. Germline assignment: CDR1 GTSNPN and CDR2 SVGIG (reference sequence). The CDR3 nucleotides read TGTGCCTGGAGTGTGGTACTGAACACCGGGGAGCTGTTTTTT. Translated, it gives CAWSVVLNTGELFF.

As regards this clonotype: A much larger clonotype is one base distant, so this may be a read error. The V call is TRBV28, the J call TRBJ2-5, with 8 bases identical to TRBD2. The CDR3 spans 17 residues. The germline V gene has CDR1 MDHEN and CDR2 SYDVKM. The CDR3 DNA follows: TGTGCCAGCAGCCAACACCCTAGCGGGTCCCACCAAGAGACCCTGTACTTC. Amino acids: CASSQHPSGSHQETLYF.

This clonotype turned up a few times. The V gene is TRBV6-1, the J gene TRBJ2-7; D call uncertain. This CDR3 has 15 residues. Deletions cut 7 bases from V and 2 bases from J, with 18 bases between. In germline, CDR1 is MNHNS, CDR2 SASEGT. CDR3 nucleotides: TGTGCCAGCACCCTATTCGCGGCTTCAACCTACGAGCAGTACTTC. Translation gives CASTLFAASTYEQYF.

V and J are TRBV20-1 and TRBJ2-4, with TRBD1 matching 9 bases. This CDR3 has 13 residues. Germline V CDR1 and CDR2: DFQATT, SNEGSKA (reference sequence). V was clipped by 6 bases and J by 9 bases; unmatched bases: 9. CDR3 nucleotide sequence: TGCAGTGCAAGGGACAGGGTCTCTAGCATTCAGTACTTC. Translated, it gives CSARDRVSSIQYF.

For the CDR3, the DNA is TGCGCCAGCAGCTTGGCGGGCCAGGCAGTGAACACCGGGGAGCTGTTTTTT. Translation gives CASSLAGQAVNTGELFF. The rearrangement links TRBV5-1 to TRBJ2-2; D ambiguous. V gave up 0 bases and J gave up 1 base, with 13 bases separating them. Germline CDR1 is SGHRS and CDR2 is YFSETQ. The CDR3 has 17 residues.

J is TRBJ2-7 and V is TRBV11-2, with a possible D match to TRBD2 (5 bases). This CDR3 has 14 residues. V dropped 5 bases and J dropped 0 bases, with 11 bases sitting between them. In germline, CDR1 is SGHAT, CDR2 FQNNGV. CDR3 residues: CASSGGRSSYEQYF. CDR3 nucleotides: TGTGCCAGCAGCGGAGGCCGGAGCTCCTACGAGCAGTACTTC.

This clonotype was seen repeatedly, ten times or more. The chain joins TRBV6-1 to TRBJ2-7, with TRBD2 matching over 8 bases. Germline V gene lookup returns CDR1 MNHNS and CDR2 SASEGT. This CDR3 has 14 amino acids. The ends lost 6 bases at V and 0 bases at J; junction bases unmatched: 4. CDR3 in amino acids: CASRRAGVSYEQYF. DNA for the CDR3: TGTGCCAGCAGAAGAGCGGGAGTCTCCTACGAGCAGTACTTC.

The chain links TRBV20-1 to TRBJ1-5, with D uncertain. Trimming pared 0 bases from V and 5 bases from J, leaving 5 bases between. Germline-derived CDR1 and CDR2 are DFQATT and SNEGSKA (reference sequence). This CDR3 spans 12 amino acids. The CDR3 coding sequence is TGCAGTGCTAGAGAGGTGGATCAGCCCCAGCATTTT. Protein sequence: CSAREVDQPQHF.

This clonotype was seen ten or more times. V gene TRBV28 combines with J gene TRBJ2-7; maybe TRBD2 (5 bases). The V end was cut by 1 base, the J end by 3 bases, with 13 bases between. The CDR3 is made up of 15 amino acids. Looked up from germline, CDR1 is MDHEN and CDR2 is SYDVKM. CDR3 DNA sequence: TGTGCCAGCAGTTTATCTCGGGGTTTCCTCTACGAGCAGTACTTC. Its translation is CASSLSRGFLYEQYF.

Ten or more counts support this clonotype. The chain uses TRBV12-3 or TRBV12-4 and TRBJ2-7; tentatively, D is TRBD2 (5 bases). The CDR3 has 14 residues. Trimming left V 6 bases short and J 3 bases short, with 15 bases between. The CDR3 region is CASSLDGVYYEQYF. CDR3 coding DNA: TGTGCCAGCAGCCTAGACGGGGTCTACTACGAGCAGTACTTC.

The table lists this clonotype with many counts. CDR3 loop: CSARDTRLEAEAFF. The CDR3 DNA follows: TGCAGTGCTAGAGACACCCGCCTAGAGGCTGAAGCTTTCTTT. V is TRBV20-1 and J is TRBJ1-1; D is uncertain. Trimming left V 0 bases short and J 6 bases short, with 14 bases between. The CDR3 spans 14 residues. Per germline, CDR1 DFQATT and CDR2 SNEGSKA (reference sequence).

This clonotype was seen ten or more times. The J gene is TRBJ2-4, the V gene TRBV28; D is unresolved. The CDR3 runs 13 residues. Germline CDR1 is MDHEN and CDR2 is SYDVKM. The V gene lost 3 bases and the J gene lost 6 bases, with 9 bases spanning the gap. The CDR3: CASSFPPLNIQYF. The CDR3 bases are TGTGCCAGCAGTTTCCCTCCCTTAAACATTCAGTACTTC.

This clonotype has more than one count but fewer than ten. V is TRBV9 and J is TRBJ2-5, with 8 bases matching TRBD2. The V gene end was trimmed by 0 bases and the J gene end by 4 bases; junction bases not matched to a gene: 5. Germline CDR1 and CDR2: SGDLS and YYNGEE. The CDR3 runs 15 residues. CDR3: CASSVEGLAGETQYF. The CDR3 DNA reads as TGTGCCAGCAGCGTAGAGGGGCTAGCGGGAGAGACCCAGTACTTC.